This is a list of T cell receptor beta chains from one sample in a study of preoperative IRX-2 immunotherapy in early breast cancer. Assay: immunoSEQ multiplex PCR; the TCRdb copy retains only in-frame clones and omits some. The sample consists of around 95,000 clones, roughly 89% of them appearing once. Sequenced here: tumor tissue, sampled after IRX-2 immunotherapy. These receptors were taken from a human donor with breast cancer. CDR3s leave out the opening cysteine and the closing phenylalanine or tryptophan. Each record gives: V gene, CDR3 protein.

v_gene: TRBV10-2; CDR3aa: ASRGQGNYGYT
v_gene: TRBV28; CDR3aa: ASGDRADEQF
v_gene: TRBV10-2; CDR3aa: ASSSDRITDTQY
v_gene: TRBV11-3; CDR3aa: ASSPSGTLTSYEQY
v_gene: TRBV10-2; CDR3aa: ASRTSGGYEQY
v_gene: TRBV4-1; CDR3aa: ASSHPLRSREQY
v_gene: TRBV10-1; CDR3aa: ASSGPTGGSYEQY
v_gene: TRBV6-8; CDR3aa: ASSYGQGNEQY
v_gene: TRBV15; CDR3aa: ATTTPEGGREETQY
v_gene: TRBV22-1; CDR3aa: ASSIGLADTQETQY
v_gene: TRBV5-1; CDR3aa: ASSSTGSGNTIY
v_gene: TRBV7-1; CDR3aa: ASSFTGAPVEQY
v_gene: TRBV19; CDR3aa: ATGRTGYGEQY
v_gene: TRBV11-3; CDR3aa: ASSLGRGSNYEQY
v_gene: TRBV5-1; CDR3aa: ASSQGAPNYGYT
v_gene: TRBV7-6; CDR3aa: ASSLVPGGLDEQF
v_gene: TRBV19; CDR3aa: ASRPSGFGNTIY
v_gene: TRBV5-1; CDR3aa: ASSLTGASQETQY
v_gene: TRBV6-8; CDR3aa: ASGRTLREKLF
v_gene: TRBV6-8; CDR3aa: AGEGNTGELF
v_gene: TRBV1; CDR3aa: ASSQGGIRGSYEQY
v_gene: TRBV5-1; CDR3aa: ASSLERGYTDTQY
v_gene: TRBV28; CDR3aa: ASSSGTGTEAF
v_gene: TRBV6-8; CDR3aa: ASKSTGSGNTIY
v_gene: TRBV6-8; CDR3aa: ASSYSRRGRLGYGYT
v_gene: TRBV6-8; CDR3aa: ASSQRGSYNSPLH
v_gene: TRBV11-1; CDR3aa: ASSLGGGRSYEQY
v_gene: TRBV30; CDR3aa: AWSVGWRGNEQF
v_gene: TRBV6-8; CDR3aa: ASSYTGTQAGNQPQH
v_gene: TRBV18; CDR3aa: ASSPPGTVNQPQH
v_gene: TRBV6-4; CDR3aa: ASNPDRGASHQPQH
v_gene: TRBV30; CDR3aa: AWSREGRTEAF
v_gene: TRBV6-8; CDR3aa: ASMTGSTEAF
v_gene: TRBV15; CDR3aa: ATSRGGVGEKLF
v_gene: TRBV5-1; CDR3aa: ASSSGGAGTEAF
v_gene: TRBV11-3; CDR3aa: ASSLGGTPEKLF
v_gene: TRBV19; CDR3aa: ASSIVYGGEETQY